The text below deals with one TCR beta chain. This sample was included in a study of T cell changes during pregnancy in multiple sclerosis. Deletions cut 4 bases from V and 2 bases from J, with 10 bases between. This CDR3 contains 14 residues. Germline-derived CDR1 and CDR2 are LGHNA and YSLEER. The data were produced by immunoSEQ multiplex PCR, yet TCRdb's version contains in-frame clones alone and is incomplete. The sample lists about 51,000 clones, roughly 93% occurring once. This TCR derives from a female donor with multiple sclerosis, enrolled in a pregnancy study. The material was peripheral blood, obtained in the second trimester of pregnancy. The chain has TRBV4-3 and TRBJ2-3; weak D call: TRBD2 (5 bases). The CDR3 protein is CASSRTLTTDTQYF. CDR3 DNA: TGCGCCAGCAGCCGGACTCTCACCACAGATACGCAGTATTTT.